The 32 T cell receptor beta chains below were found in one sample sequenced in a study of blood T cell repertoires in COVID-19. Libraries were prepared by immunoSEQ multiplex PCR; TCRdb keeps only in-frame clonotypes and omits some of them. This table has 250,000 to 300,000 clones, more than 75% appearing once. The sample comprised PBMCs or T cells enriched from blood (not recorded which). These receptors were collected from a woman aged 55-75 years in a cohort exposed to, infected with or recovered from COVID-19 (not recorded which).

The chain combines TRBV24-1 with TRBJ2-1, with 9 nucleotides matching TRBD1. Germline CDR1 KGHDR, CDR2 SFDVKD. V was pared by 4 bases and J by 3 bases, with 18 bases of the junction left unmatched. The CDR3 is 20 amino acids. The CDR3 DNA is TGTGCCACCAGTGACCCCAACAGTCCCGGGACAGGGAACGACTACAATGAGCAGTTCTTC. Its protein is CATSDPNSPGTGNDYNEQFF.

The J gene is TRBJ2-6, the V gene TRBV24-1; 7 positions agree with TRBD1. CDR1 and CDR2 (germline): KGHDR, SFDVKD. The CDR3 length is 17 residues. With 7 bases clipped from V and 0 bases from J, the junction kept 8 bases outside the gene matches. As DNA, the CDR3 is TGTGCCACCAGAATCCGGGACAGTCCCTCTGGGGCCAACGTCCTGACTTTC. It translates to CATRIRDSPSGANVLTF.

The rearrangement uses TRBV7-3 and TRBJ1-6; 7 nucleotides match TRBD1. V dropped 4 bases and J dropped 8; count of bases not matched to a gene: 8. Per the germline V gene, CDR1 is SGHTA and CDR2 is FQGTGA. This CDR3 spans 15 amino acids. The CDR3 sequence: CASSSRRGGDSPLHF. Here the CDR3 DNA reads TGTGCCAGCAGCTCCCGAAGAGGGGGCGATTCACCCCTCCACTTT.

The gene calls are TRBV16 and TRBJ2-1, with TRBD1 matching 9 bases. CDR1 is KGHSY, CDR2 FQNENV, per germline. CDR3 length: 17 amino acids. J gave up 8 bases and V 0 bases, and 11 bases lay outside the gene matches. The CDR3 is CASSQSRGQGSGDEQFF. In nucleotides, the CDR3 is TGTGCCAGCAGCCAATCGAGGGGACAGGGTTCAGGCGATGAGCAGTTCTTC.

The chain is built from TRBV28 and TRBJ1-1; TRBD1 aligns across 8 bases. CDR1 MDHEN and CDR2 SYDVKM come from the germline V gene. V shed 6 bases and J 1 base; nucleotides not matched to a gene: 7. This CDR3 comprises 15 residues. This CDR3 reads CASSLPTGENTEAFF. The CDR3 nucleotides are TGTGCCAGCAGCCTACCGACAGGGGAGAACACTGAAGCTTTCTTT.

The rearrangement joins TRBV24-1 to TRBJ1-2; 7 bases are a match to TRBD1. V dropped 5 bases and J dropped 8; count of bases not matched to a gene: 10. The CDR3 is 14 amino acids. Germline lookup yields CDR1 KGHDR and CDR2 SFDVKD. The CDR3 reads CATSGGQSLSGYTF. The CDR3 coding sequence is TGTGCCACCAGTGGGGGACAGAGCCTCTCGGGCTACACCTTC.

The CDR3 DNA is TGTGCCAGCAGCTCCCGCGTAGCGGAAGAGACCCAGTACTTC. Translated: CASSSRVAEETQYF. The J gene is TRBJ2-5, the V gene TRBV5-4; perhaps TRBD2 as D (6 bases). Germline CDR1 and CDR2: SGHNT and YYREEE (reference sequence). The CDR3 runs to 14 residues. V was trimmed by 3 bases and J by 3 bases, leaving 12 bases between them. The full variable domain, in which reference TRBV5-4 and TRBJ2-5 provide the parts outside the CDR3, is ETGVTQSPTHLIKTRGQQVTLRCSSQSGHNTVSWYQQALGQGPQFIFQYYREEENGRGNFPPRFSGLQFPNYSSELNVNALELDDSALYLCASSSRVAEETQYFGPGTRLLVL.

The CDR3 region has the DNA TGTGCCAGCTCCGGACAGGGGAGGGAGACCCAGTACTTC. Amino acid sequence: CASSGQGRETQYF. The V call is TRBV18, the J call TRBJ2-5; 9 nucleotides align to TRBD1. V was clipped by 6 bases and J by 5 bases; unmatched bases: 4. The germline CDR1 and CDR2 sequences are KGHSH and LQKENI. The CDR3 is 13 amino acids.

The CDR3 spells CASSLNPTSENYEQYF. The CDR3 region has the DNA TGCGCCAGCAGCCTAAATCCTACTAGCGAGAACTACGAGCAGTACTTC. The rearrangement links TRBV5-1 to TRBJ2-7; 7 bases are shared with TRBD2. V trimming: 4 bases; J trimming: 3 bases; junction bases outside the gene matches: 13. CDR1 and CDR2 from the germline V gene are SGHRS and YFSETQ. There are 16 residues in the CDR3.

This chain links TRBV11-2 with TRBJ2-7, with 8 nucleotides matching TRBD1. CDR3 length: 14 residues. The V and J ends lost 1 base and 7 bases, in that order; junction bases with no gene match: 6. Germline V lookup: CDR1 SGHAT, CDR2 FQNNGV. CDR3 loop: CASSLVGQAEEQYF. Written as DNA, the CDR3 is TGTGCCAGCAGCTTAGTGGGACAGGCCGAGGAGCAGTACTTC.

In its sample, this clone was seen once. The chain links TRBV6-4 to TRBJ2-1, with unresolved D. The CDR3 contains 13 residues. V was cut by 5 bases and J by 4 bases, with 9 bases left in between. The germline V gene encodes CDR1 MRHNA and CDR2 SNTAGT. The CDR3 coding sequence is TGTGCCAGCAGTATGGTCGCGTACAATGAGCAGTTCTTC. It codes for CASSMVAYNEQFF.

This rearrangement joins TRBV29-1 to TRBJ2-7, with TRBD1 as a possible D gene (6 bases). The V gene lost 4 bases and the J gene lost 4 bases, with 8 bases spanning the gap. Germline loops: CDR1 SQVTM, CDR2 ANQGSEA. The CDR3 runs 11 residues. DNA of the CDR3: TGCAGCGTTGCTAGGGGGTACGAGCAGTACTTC. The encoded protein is CSVARGYEQYF.

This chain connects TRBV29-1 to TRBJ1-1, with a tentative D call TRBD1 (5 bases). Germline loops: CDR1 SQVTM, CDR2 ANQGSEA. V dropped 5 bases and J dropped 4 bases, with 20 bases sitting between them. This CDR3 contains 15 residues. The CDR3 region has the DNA TGCAGCGTTCTTCTCCCGACAGCCGGTCGCACTGAAGCTTTCTTT. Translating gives CSVLLPTAGRTEAFF.

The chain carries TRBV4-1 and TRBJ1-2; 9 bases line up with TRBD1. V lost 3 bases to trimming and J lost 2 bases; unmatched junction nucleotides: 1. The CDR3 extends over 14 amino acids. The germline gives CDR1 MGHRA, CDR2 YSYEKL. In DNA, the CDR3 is TGCGCCAGCAGCCATGGGACAGGGAACTATGGCTACACCTTC. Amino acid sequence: CASSHGTGNYGYTF.

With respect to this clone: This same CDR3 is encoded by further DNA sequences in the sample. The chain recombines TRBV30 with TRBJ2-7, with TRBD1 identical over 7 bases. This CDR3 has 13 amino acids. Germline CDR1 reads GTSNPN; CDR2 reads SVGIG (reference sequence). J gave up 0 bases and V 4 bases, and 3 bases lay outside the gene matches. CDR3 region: CAWNRDSSYEQYF. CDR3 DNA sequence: TGTGCCTGGAATCGGGACAGCTCCTACGAGCAGTACTTC.

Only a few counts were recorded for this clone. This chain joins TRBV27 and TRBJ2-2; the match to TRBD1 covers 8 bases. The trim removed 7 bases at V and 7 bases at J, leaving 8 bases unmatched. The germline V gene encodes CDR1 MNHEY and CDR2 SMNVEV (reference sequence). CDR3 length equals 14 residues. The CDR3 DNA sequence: TGTGCCAGCACCCGACAGGGGAGAGGCGGGGAGCTGTTTTTT. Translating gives CASTRQGRGGELFF.

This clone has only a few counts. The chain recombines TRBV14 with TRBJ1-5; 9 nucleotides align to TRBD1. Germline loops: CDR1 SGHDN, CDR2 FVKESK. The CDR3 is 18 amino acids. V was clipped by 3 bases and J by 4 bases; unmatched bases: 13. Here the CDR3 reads CASSHRDREVVRNQPQHF. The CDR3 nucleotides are TGTGCCAGCAGCCATCGGGACAGGGAGGTAGTAAGGAATCAGCCCCAGCATTTT. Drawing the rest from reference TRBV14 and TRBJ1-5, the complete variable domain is EAGVTQFPSHSVIEKGQTVTLRCDPISGHDNLYWYRRVMGKEIKFLLHFVKESKQDESGMPNNRFLAERTGGTYSTLKVQPAELEDSGVYFCASSHRDREVVRNQPQHFGDGTRLSIL.

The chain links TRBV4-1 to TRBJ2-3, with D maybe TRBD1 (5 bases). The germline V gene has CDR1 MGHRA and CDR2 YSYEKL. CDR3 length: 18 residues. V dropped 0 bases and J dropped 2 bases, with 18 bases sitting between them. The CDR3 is CASSQDIVQGPLTDTQYF. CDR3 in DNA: TGCGCCAGCAGCCAAGATATAGTCCAGGGTCCCCTCACAGATACGCAGTATTTT.

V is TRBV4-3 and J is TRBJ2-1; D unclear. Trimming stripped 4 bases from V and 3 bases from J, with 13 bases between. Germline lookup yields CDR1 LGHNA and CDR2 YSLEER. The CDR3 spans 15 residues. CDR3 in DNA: TGCGCCAGCAGCCCCACCCCGGCAGGCTACAATGAGCAGTTCTTC. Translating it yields CASSPTPAGYNEQFF.

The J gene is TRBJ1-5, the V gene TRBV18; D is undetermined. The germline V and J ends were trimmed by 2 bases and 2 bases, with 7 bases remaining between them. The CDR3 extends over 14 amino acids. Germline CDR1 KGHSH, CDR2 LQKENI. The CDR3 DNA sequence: TGTGCCAGCTCACCATGGTCGGGCAATCAGCCCCAGCATTTT. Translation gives CASSPWSGNQPQHF.

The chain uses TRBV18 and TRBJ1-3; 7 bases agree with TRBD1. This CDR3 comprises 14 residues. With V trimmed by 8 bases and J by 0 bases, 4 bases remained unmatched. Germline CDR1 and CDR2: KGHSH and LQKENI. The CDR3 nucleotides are TGTGCCAGCGAACAGGGGACCTCTGGAAACACCATATATTTT. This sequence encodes CASEQGTSGNTIYF.

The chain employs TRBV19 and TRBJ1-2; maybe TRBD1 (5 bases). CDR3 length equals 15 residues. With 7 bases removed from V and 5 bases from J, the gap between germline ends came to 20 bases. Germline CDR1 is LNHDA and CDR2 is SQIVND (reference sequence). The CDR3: CASTPAQQEIYGYTF. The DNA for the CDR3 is TGTGCCAGTACCCCAGCCCAACAGGAGATATATGGCTACACCTTC.

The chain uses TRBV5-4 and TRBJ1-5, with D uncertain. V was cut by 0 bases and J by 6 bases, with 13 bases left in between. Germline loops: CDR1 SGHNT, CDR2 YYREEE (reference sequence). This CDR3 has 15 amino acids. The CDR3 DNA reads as TGTGCCAGCAGCTTGGGCCCAGGTGGAGGTCAGCCCCAGCATTTT. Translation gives CASSLGPGGGQPQHF. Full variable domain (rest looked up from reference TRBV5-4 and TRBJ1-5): ETGVTQSPTHLIKTRGQQVTLRCSSQSGHNTVSWYQQALGQGPQFIFQYYREEENGRGNFPPRFSGLQFPNYSSELNVNALELDDSALYLCASSLGPGGGQPQHFGDGTRLSIL.

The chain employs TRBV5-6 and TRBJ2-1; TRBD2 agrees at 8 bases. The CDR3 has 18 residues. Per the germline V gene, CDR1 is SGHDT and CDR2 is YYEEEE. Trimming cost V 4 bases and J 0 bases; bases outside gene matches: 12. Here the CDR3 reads CASSRPGLAGLSYNEQFF. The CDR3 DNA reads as TGTGCCAGCAGCCGCCCGGGGCTAGCGGGTCTCTCCTACAATGAGCAGTTCTTC.

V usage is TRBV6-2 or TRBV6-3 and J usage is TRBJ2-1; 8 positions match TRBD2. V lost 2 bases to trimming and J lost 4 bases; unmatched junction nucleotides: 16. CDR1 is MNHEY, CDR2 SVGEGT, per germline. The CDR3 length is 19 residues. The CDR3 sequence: CASSYRDTLLADPYNEQFF. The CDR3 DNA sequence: TGTGCCAGCAGTTACCGGGACACCTTACTAGCGGACCCTTACAATGAGCAGTTCTTC.

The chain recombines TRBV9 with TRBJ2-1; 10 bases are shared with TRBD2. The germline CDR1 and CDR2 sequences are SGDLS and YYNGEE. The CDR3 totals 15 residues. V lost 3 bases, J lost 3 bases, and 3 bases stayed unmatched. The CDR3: CASSGLAGVYNEQFF. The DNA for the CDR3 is TGTGCCAGCAGCGGGCTAGCGGGAGTCTACAATGAGCAGTTCTTC.

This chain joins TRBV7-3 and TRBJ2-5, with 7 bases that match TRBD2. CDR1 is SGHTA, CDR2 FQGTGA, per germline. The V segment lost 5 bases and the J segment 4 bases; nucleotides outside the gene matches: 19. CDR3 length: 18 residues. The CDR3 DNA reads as TGTGCCAGCAGCCCAGGGTGGAGAGGCGGGAGAGGTCTAGAGACCCAGTACTTC. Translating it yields CASSPGWRGGRGLETQYF. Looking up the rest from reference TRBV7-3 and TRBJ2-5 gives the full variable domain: GAGVSQTPSNKVTEKGKYVELRCDPISGHTALYWYRQSLGQGPEFLIYFQGTGAADDSGLPNDRFFAVRPEGSVSTLKIQRTERGDSAVYLCASSPGWRGGRGLETQYFGPGTRLLVL.

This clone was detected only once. DNA for the CDR3: TGCGCCAGCTCTGCCGGGAGCTCCTATAATTCACCCCTCCACTTT. It codes for CASSAGSSYNSPLHF. The chain carries TRBV5-1 and TRBJ1-6; D gene ambiguous. The V and J ends lost 7 bases and 0 bases respectively, with 11 bases between them. Germline V lookup: CDR1 SGHRS, CDR2 YFSETQ. The CDR3 is 15 amino acids.

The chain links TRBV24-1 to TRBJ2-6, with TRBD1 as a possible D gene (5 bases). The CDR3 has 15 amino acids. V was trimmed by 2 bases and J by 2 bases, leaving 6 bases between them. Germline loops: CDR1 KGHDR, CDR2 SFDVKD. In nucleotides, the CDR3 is TGTGCCACCAGTGATTCAGGGACTGGGGCCAACGTCCTGACTTTC. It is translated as CATSDSGTGANVLTF.

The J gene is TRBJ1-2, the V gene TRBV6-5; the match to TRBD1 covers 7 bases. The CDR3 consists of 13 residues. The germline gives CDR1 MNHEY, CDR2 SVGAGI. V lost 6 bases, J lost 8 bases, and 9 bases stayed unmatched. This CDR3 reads CASRFDRVRGYTF. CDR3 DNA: TGTGCCAGCAGATTTGACAGGGTGAGAGGCTACACCTTC.

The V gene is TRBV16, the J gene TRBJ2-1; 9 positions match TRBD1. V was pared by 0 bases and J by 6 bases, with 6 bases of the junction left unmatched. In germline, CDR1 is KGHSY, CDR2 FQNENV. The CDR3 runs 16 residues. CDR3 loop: CASSQSIGQGFNEQFF. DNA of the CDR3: TGTGCCAGCAGCCAATCGATCGGACAGGGGTTCAATGAGCAGTTCTTC.

CDR3 in amino acids: CAWRWGDSPLHF. CDR3 DNA: TGTGCCTGGAGGTGGGGGGATTCACCCCTCCACTTT. The chain joins TRBV30 to TRBJ1-6, with D possibly TRBD1 on 5 matching bases. This CDR3 spans 12 amino acids. Looked up from germline, CDR1 is GTSNPN and CDR2 is SVGIG (reference sequence). The V gene lost 3 bases and the J gene lost 8 bases, with 8 bases spanning the gap.